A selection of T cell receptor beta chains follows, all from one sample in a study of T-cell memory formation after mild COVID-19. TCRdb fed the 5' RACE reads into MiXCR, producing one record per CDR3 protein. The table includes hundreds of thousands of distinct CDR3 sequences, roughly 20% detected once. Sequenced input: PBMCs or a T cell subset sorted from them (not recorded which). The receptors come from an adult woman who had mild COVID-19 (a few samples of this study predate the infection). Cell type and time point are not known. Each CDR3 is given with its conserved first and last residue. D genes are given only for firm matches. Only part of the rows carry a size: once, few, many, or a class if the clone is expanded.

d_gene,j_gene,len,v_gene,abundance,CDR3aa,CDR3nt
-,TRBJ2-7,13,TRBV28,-,CASNGTPTYEQYF,TGTGCCAGCAATGGGACTCCGACCTACGAGCAGTACTTC
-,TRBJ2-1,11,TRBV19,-,CASLEWGEQFF,TGTGCCAGCCTCGAGTGGGGTGAGCAGTTCTTC
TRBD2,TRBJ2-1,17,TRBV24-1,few,CATSDRTSGRRFNEQFF,TGTGCCACCAGTGATCGGACTAGCGGGAGGAGATTCAATGAGCAGTTCTTC
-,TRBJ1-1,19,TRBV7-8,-,CASSLDPLRARAVSAEAFF,TGTGCCAGCAGCTTAGACCCTCTCCGGGCCCGGGCCGTAAGCGCTGAAGCTTTCTTT
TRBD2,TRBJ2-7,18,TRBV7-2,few,CASSLTLGLAGRSYEQYF,TGTGCCAGCAGCTTAACGCTAGGGCTAGCGGGACGCTCCTACGAGCAGTACTTC
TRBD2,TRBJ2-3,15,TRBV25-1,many,CASSELAGATDTQYF,TGTGCCAGCAGTGAACTAGCGGGAGCCACAGATACGCAGTATTTT
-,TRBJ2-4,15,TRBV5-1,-,CASSLGSGEKNIQYF,TGCGCCAGCAGCTTGGGCTCCGGGGAAAAAAACATTCAGTACTTC
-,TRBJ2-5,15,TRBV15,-,CATSSDRLAGETQYF,TGTGCCACCAGCAGTGACAGGCTGGCGGGTGAGACCCAGTACTTC
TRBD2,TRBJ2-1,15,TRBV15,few,CATSRGAGTYNEQFF,TGTGCCACCAGCAGAGGAGCGGGAACCTACAATGAGCAGTTCTTC
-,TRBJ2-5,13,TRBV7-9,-,CASSRRQQETQYF,TGTGCCAGCAGTCGAAGACAGCAAGAGACCCAGTACTTC
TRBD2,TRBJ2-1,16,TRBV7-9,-,CASSDAVAGPYNEQFF,TGTGCCAGCAGCGACGCAGTAGCGGGCCCCTACAATGAGCAGTTCTTC
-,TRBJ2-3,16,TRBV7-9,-,CASRIRRWGSTDTQYF,TGTGCCAGCAGGATTCGACGGTGGGGGTCCACAGATACGCAGTATTTT
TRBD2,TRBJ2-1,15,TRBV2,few,CARRSGGAQKNEQFF,TGTGCCAGACGCAGCGGGGGGGCGCAAAAAAATGAGCAGTTCTTC
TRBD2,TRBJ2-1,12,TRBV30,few,CAWSRLAGREFF,TGTGCCTGGAGTCGACTAGCGGGTAGAGAGTTCTTC
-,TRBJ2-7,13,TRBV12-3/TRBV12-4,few,CASSFGVMYEQYF,TGTGCCAGCAGTTTTGGGGTTATGTACGAGCAGTACTTC
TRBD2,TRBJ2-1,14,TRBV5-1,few,CASSEAGVANEQFF,TGCGCCAGTAGTGAAGCGGGAGTAGCGAATGAGCAGTTCTTC
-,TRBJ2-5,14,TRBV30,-,CAWSVFEGRETQYF,TGTGCCTGGAGTGTCTTCGAGGGACGGGAGACCCAGTACTTC
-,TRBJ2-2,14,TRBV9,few,CASSVDPNTGELFF,TGTGCCAGCAGCGTAGACCCGAACACCGGGGAGCTGTTTTTT
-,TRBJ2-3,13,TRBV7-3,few,CASSTNLVDTQYF,TGTGCCAGCAGCACAAACTTGGTAGATACGCAGTATTTT
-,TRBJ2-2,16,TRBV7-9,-,CASSPIEQGNTGELFF,TGTGCCAGCAGCCCAATCGAACAGGGAAATACCGGGGAGCTGTTTTTT
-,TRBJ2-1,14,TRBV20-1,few,CSARVGQNYNEQFF,TGCAGTGCTAGAGTGGGGCAGAACTACAATGAGCAGTTCTTC
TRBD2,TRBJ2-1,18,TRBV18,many,CASSLSTQSGRGINEQFF,TGTGCCAGCTCACTCTCAACTCAAAGCGGGAGGGGTATCAATGAGCAGTTCTTC
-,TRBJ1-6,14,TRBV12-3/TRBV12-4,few,CASSRTGNNSPLHF,TGCGCCAGCAGCCGTACAGGGAATAATTCACCCCTCCACTTT
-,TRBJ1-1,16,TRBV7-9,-,CASSLRETRGGTEAFF,TGTGCCAGCAGCTTACGGGAGACGAGGGGAGGCACTGAAGCTTTCTTT
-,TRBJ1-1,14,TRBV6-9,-,CASSEQNFNTEAFF,TGTGCCAGCAGCGAACAGAACTTTAACACTGAAGCTTTCTTT
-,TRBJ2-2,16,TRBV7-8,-,CASSRRTALNTGELFF,TGTGCCAGCAGCCGAAGGACGGCATTGAACACCGGGGAGCTGTTTTTT
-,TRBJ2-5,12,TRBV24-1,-,CATSPRGETQYF,TGTGCCACCAGCCCGAGGGGCGAGACCCAGTACTTC
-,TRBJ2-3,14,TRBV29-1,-,CSASLWTEGDTQYF,TGCAGCGCCAGTCTTTGGACGGAGGGAGATACGCAGTATTTT
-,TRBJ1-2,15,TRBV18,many,CASSPTGLALGGYTF,TGTGCCAGCTCACCCACGGGACTGGCCCTAGGAGGCTACACCTTC
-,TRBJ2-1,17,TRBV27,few,CASSPLRQAGLVNEQFF,TGTGCCAGCAGTCCATTGCGACAGGCGGGGTTGGTAAATGAGCAGTTCTTC
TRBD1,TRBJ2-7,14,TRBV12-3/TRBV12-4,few,CASRRDRGHYEQYF,TGTGCCAGCAGGCGAGACAGGGGGCATTACGAGCAGTACTTC
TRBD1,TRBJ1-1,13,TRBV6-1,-,CASSDQGGAEAFF,TGTGCCAGCAGTGATCAGGGGGGTGCTGAAGCTTTCTTT
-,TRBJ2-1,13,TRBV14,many,CASSQFGPAEQFF,TGTGCCAGCAGCCAATTCGGGCCCGCGGAGCAGTTCTTC
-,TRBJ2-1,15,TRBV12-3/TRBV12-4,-,CASSPQGGSYNEQFF,TGTGCCAGCAGTCCACAGGGAGGTTCCTACAATGAGCAGTTCTTC
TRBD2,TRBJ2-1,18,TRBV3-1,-,CASSLGRTSGASYNEQFF,TGTGCCAGCAGCCTAGGCCGGACTAGCGGGGCCTCCTACAATGAGCAGTTCTTC
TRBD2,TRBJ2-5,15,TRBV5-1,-,CASSPRAGALKTQYF,TGCGCCAGCAGCCCAAGAGCGGGAGCTCTTAAGACCCAGTACTTC
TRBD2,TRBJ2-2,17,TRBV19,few,CASSVLPGLFPAGELFF,TGTGCCAGTAGTGTTCTACCGGGACTATTTCCCGCCGGGGAGCTGTTTTTT
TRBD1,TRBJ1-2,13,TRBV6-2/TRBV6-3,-,CASNRDSNYGYTF,TGTGCCAGCAACCGGGACAGCAACTATGGCTACACCTTC
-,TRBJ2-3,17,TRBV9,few,CASSQHSIGGDTDTQYF,TGTGCCAGCAGCCAACACTCCATAGGAGGGGACACAGATACGCAGTATTTT
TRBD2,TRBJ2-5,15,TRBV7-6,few,CASSFSGGSTETQYF,TGTGCCAGCAGCTTTAGCGGGGGATCTACGGAGACCCAGTACTTC
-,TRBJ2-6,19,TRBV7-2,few,CASSLALVVEASGANVLTF,TGTGCCAGCAGCTTAGCTCTCGTCGTGGAGGCCTCTGGGGCCAACGTCCTGACTTTC
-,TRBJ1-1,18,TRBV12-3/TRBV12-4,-,CASSFIRWLPQANTEAFF,TGTGCCAGCAGTTTCATTCGATGGCTTCCTCAGGCGAACACTGAAGCTTTCTTT
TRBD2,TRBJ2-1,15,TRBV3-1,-,CASSQELAAYNEQFF,TGTGCCAGCAGCCAAGAACTAGCGGCATACAATGAGCAGTTCTTC
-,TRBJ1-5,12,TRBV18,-,CASRRSEEFQHF,TGTGCCAGCCGTCGTAGTGAGGAATTCCAGCATTTT
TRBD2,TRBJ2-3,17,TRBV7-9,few,CASSTRTGRGITDTQYF,TGTGCCAGCAGTACCCGGACTGGGCGGGGGATCACAGATACGCAGTATTTT
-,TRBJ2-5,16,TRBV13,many,CASSLGIAEAGETQYF,TGTGCCAGCAGCTTAGGCATAGCGGAGGCAGGAGAGACCCAGTACTTC
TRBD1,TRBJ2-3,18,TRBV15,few,CATSNSIGQGAFTDTQYF,TGTGCCACCAGCAACTCAATTGGACAGGGGGCCTTCACAGATACGCAGTATTTT
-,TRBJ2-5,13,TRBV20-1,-,CSATLTGRETQYF,TGCAGTGCTACCCTCACCGGGAGAGAGACCCAGTACTTC
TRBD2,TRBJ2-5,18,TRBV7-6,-,CASSLEATSGRRRETQYF,TGTGCCAGCAGCTTAGAGGCGACTAGCGGGAGACGGAGGGAGACCCAGTACTTC
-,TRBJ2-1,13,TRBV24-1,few,CATSGDRLNEQFF,TGTGCCACCAGTGGTGACAGGCTAAATGAGCAGTTCTTC
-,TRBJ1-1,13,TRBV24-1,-,CATSEGVNTEAFF,TGTGCCACCAGCGAGGGGGTGAACACTGAAGCTTTCTTT
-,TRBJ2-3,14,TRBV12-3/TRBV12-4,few,CASRYGGSTDTQYF,TGTGCCAGCAGGTACGGGGGCTCCACAGATACGCAGTATTTT
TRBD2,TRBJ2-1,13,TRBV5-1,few,CASSYSGGNEQFF,TGCGCCAGCAGCTATAGCGGGGGGAATGAGCAGTTCTTC